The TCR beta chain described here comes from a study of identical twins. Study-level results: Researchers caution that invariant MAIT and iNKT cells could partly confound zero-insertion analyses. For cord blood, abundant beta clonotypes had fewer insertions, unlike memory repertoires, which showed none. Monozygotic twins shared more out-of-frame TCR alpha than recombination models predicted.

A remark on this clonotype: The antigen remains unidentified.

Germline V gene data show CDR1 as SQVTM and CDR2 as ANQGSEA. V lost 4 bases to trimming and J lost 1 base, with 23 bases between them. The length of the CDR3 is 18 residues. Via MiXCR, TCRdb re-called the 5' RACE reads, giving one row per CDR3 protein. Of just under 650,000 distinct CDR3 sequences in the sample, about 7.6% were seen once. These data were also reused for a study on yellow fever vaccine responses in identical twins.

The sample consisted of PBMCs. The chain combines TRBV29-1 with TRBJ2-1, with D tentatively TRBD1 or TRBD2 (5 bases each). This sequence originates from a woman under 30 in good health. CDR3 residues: CSVVGASPGDRSYNEQFF. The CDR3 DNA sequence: TGCAGCGTTGTCGGGGCTAGCCCTGGGGATAGGTCCTACAATGAGCAGTTCTTC.